Detailed here is one T cell receptor (beta chain). Its specificity is unknown. From germline, CDR1 is MNHEY and CDR2 SVGEGT. The CDR3 length is 15 residues. V dropped 3 bases and J dropped 5; count of bases not matched to a gene: 5. This specimen comes from a study of T cell responses to AZD1222 COVID-19 vaccine. Regarding the study as a whole: It should be noted that donors were predominantly white British and more often female, and clonal diversity was possibly underestimated. When two AZD1222 doses had been given, Spike-specific TCR breadth and depth rose. The peak T cell response came first, and repertoires were sampled only after it.

TCRdb's copy holds only in-frame clones and misses some; the assay was immunoSEQ multiplex PCR. Among roughly 140,000 clones listed, just over 85% were seen once. The gene calls are TRBV6-2 or TRBV6-3 and TRBJ1-1, with 11 bases lining up with TRBD1. The sample was peripheral blood, taken on day 0 of AZD1222 vaccination. The clonotype originates from an adult in good health. CDR3 DNA: TGTGCCAGCAGTTATTGGGACAGGGGGGCTACTGAAGCTTTCTTT. Translated, it gives CASSYWDRGATEAFF.